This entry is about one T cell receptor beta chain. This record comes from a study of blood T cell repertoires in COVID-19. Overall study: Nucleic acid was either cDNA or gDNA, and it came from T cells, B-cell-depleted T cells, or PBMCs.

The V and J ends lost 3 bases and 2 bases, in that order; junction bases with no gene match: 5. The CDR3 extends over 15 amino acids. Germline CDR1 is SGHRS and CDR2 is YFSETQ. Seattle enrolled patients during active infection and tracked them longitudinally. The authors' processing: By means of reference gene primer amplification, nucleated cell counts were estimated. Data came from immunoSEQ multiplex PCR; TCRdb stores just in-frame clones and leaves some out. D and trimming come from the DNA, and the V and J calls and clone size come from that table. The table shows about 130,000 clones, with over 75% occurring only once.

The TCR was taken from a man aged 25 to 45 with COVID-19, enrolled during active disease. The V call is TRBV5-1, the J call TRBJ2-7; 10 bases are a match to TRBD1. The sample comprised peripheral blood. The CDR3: CASSSGQGTTYEQYF. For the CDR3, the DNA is TGCGCCAGCAGCTCGGGACAGGGGACGACCTACGAGCAGTACTTC.